This is a list of T cell receptor beta chains from one sample in a study of long-term antiretroviral therapy in people with HIV. Data came from immunoSEQ multiplex PCR; TCRdb stores just in-frame clones and leaves some out. The sample carries tens of thousands of clones, about 80% recorded once. The material was unsorted PBMCs, obtained 0.6 years after starting antiretroviral therapy. The origin of the receptors is a man aged 18 to 30 with HIV. Both conserved end residues are part of each CDR3. The D gene is left open where the match is weak. Size is omitted from some rows. Given values are once, few, many or a class for expanded clones.

cdr3_aa: CASSLRPQQGANEQFF
cdr3_nt: TGCGCCAGCAGCTTGAGACCGCAACAGGGGGCGAATGAGCAGTTCTTC
d_call: TRBD1
j_call: TRBJ2-1
v_call: TRBV5-1
clone_size: .

cdr3_aa: CASSLWQDVNGYTF
cdr3_nt: TGTGCCAGCAGTTTGTGGCAGGACGTCAATGGCTACACCTTC
d_call: .
j_call: TRBJ1-2
v_call: TRBV25-1
clone_size: .

cdr3_aa: CASSHGTNPYEQYF
cdr3_nt: TGTGCCAGCAGCCACGGGACTAACCCATACGAGCAGTACTTC
d_call: TRBD2
j_call: TRBJ2-7
v_call: TRBV4-2
clone_size: .

cdr3_aa: CSVEDEREGRGGELFF
cdr3_nt: TGCAGCGTTGAAGATGAGCGGGAGGGCCGCGGCGGGGAGCTGTTTTTT
d_call: TRBD2
j_call: TRBJ2-2
v_call: TRBV29-1
clone_size: .

cdr3_aa: CASNLRGMGTEAFF
cdr3_nt: TGTGCCAGCAACCTTCGAGGTATGGGCACTGAAGCTTTCTTT
d_call: .
j_call: TRBJ1-1
v_call: TRBV5-6
clone_size: .

cdr3_aa: CASSMKGPTTNEKLFF
cdr3_nt: TGTGCCAGTAGTATGAAAGGGCCCACAACTAATGAAAAACTGTTTTTT
d_call: .
j_call: TRBJ1-4
v_call: TRBV19
clone_size: .

cdr3_aa: CASGPGLAAEAETQYF
cdr3_nt: TGTGCTAGTGGTCCCGGACTAGCCGCAGAGGCGGAGACCCAGTACTTC
d_call: TRBD2
j_call: TRBJ2-5
v_call: TRBV12-5
clone_size: .

cdr3_aa: CASRLEDLTHRDNQPQHF
cdr3_nt: TGTGCAAGTCGCTTAGAAGATCTTACACACCGGGACAATCAGCCCCAGCATTTT
d_call: .
j_call: TRBJ1-5
v_call: TRBV12-2
clone_size: .

cdr3_aa: CASSGGLALKLRGQYF
cdr3_nt: TGTGCCAGCAGTGGGGGACTAGCTTTAAAACTAAGAGGGCAGTACTTC
d_call: TRBD2
j_call: TRBJ2-7
v_call: TRBV28
clone_size: .

cdr3_aa: CAISVTGSYGYTF
cdr3_nt: TGTGCCATCAGTGTAACGGGTTCTTATGGCTACACCTTC
d_call: .
j_call: TRBJ1-2
v_call: TRBV10-3
clone_size: few

cdr3_aa: CASSPTGNYLYGYTF
cdr3_nt: TGCGCCAGCAGCCCGACAGGGAATTACCTCTATGGCTACACCTTC
d_call: TRBD1
j_call: TRBJ1-2
v_call: TRBV4-3
clone_size: .

cdr3_aa: CASSYSWTGDNEKLFF
cdr3_nt: TGTGCCAGCAGTTACTCCTGGACAGGGGATAATGAAAAACTGTTTTTT
d_call: TRBD1
j_call: TRBJ1-4
v_call: TRBV6-6
clone_size: .

cdr3_aa: CAISNEREPGELFF
cdr3_nt: TGTGCCATCAGTAACGAGCGGGAGCCCGGGGAGCTGTTTTTT
d_call: TRBD2
j_call: TRBJ2-2
v_call: TRBV10-3
clone_size: .

cdr3_aa: CASSLLGQGTSGNTIYF
cdr3_nt: TGTGCCAGCAGCTTGTTAGGACAGGGAACGTCTGGAAACACCATATATTTT
d_call: TRBD1
j_call: TRBJ1-3
v_call: TRBV5-6
clone_size: .

cdr3_aa: CASSLRQSGTDTQYF
cdr3_nt: TGTGCCAGCAGCTTGAGGCAGTCGGGCACAGATACGCAGTATTTT
d_call: .
j_call: TRBJ2-3
v_call: TRBV5-6
clone_size: .

cdr3_aa: CASSRMDGSGELFF
cdr3_nt: TGTGCCAGCAGCCGGATGGACGGTTCCGGGGAGCTGTTTTTT
d_call: .
j_call: TRBJ2-2
v_call: TRBV7-9
clone_size: .

cdr3_aa: CASSTGTSGNNEQFF
cdr3_nt: TGTGCCAGCAGCACCGGGACTAGCGGCAACAATGAGCAGTTCTTC
d_call: TRBD2
j_call: TRBJ2-1
v_call: TRBV28
clone_size: .

cdr3_aa: CASSLQRTGTTEAFF
cdr3_nt: TGTGCCAGCTCACTACAACGGACGGGAACAACTGAAGCTTTCTTT
d_call: .
j_call: TRBJ1-1
v_call: TRBV18
clone_size: .

cdr3_aa: CASSLHRATNEKLFF
cdr3_nt: TGTGCCAGTAGTCTTCACAGGGCAACGAATGAAAAACTGTTTTTT
d_call: .
j_call: TRBJ1-4
v_call: TRBV19
clone_size: .

cdr3_aa: CASSQEKGTGSRNTGELFF
cdr3_nt: TGCGCCAGCAGCCAAGAAAAGGGGACCGGGTCCAGGAACACCGGGGAGCTGTTTTTT
d_call: .
j_call: TRBJ2-2
v_call: TRBV4-3
clone_size: .

cdr3_aa: CASSPAGVISNYGYTF
cdr3_nt: TGTGCCAGCAGCCCGGCGGGGGTTATAAGTAACTATGGCTACACCTTC
d_call: .
j_call: TRBJ1-2
v_call: TRBV7-3
clone_size: once

cdr3_aa: CAWSDRDRRMGGYTF
cdr3_nt: TGTGCCTGGAGTGATCGGGACCGGCGAATGGGTGGCTACACCTTC
d_call: .
j_call: TRBJ1-2
v_call: TRBV30
clone_size: .

cdr3_aa: CASSLFLGSIGFEQYF
cdr3_nt: TGTGCCAGCAGCTTATTCTTGGGGAGTATCGGATTCGAGCAGTACTTC
d_call: .
j_call: TRBJ2-7
v_call: TRBV7-9
clone_size: .

cdr3_aa: CASSFTAASEQYF
cdr3_nt: TGTGCCAGCAGTTTCACAGCCGCCTCCGAGCAGTACTTC
d_call: .
j_call: TRBJ2-7
v_call: TRBV27
clone_size: .

cdr3_aa: CASRVSGRGWKAYEQYF
cdr3_nt: TGTGCCAGTAGGGTTAGCGGGAGAGGTTGGAAGGCCTACGAGCAGTACTTC
d_call: TRBD2
j_call: TRBJ2-7
v_call: TRBV19
clone_size: few

cdr3_aa: CASSPAAGRNRANNQPQHF
cdr3_nt: TGTGCCAGCTCACCTGCGGCAGGAAGGAACAGGGCTAACAATCAGCCCCAGCATTTT
d_call: .
j_call: TRBJ1-5
v_call: TRBV18
clone_size: .

cdr3_aa: CASSQELRLLGKLFF
cdr3_nt: TGCGCCAGCAGCCAAGAATTAAGACTTCTAGGAAAACTGTTTTTT
d_call: .
j_call: TRBJ1-4
v_call: TRBV4-3
clone_size: .

cdr3_aa: CASSGTELYEQYF
cdr3_nt: TGTGCCAGCAGTGGGACGGAATTATACGAGCAGTACTTC
d_call: .
j_call: TRBJ2-7
v_call: TRBV2
clone_size: .

cdr3_aa: CASSIRGPGLRNEQFF
cdr3_nt: TGTGCCAGTAGTATCAGGGGCCCTGGGCTCCGCAATGAGCAGTTCTTC
d_call: .
j_call: TRBJ2-1
v_call: TRBV19
clone_size: once

cdr3_aa: CAWSVRRQGLSSYEQYF
cdr3_nt: TGTGCCTGGAGTGTACGTAGGCAGGGATTAAGCTCCTACGAGCAGTACTTC
d_call: .
j_call: TRBJ2-7
v_call: TRBV30
clone_size: .

cdr3_aa: CASSYSGDDYEQYF
cdr3_nt: TGTGCCAGCAGTTACTCGGGAGATGACTACGAGCAGTACTTC
d_call: .
j_call: TRBJ2-7
v_call: TRBV6-6
clone_size: .

cdr3_aa: CASSIPNEQYF
cdr3_nt: TGTGCCAGCAGCATCCCTAACGAGCAGTACTTC
d_call: .
j_call: TRBJ2-7
v_call: TRBV7-9
clone_size: once

cdr3_aa: CASSPSGTANTEAFF
cdr3_nt: TGTGCCAGCTCACCATCCGGGACAGCTAACACTGAAGCTTTCTTT
d_call: TRBD1
j_call: TRBJ1-1
v_call: TRBV18
clone_size: .

cdr3_aa: CASSVEIGSIYEQYF
cdr3_nt: TGTGCCAGCAGCGTAGAAATAGGGTCCATCTACGAGCAGTACTTC
d_call: .
j_call: TRBJ2-7
v_call: TRBV9
clone_size: .

cdr3_aa: CASSLDRGMNYGYTF
cdr3_nt: TGCGCCAGCAGCTTGGATAGGGGAATGAACTATGGCTACACCTTC
d_call: .
j_call: TRBJ1-2
v_call: TRBV5-1
clone_size: .

cdr3_aa: CAWSPIALSEQYF
cdr3_nt: TGTGCCTGGAGCCCCATAGCCCTGTCCGAGCAGTACTTC
d_call: .
j_call: TRBJ2-7
v_call: TRBV30
clone_size: .

cdr3_aa: CASSYNGTRLEKLFF
cdr3_nt: TGTGCCAGCAGTTACAACGGGACACGACTGGAAAAACTGTTTTTT
d_call: .
j_call: TRBJ1-4
v_call: TRBV6-9
clone_size: .

cdr3_aa: CASSEGQGIEAFF
cdr3_nt: TGTGCCAGCAGCGAAGGACAGGGGATTGAAGCTTTCTTT
d_call: TRBD1
j_call: TRBJ1-1
v_call: TRBV11-2
clone_size: .

cdr3_aa: CASSEARAGFNQPQHF
cdr3_nt: TGTGCCAGCAGTGAAGCTAGGGCAGGGTTCAATCAGCCCCAGCATTTT
d_call: .
j_call: TRBJ1-5
v_call: TRBV6-1
clone_size: .

cdr3_aa: CASSKAGTYSYEQYF
cdr3_nt: TGTGCCAGCAGCAAAGCCGGGACTTACTCCTACGAGCAGTACTTC
d_call: .
j_call: TRBJ2-7
v_call: TRBV21-1
clone_size: once

cdr3_aa: CASNRRDRGQETQYF
cdr3_nt: TGCGCCAGCAATCGACGGGACAGGGGTCAAGAGACCCAGTACTTC
d_call: TRBD1
j_call: TRBJ2-5
v_call: TRBV10-2
clone_size: once

cdr3_aa: CATSRVLAGTYEQYF
cdr3_nt: TGTGCCACCAGCAGAGTCCTAGCGGGTACCTACGAGCAGTACTTC
d_call: TRBD2
j_call: TRBJ2-7
v_call: TRBV15
clone_size: .

cdr3_aa: CASSLGNEQYF
cdr3_nt: TGTGCCAGCAGCCTGGGGAACGAGCAGTACTTC
d_call: .
j_call: TRBJ2-7
v_call: TRBV5-4
clone_size: .

cdr3_aa: CASSQLRRDRAIF
cdr3_nt: TGTGCCAGCAGTCAACTTAGGCGGGACCGTGCGATCTTC
d_call: .
j_call: TRBJ2-1
v_call: TRBV28
clone_size: .

cdr3_aa: CASSYVSRGTYNEQFF
cdr3_nt: TGTGCCAGCAGTTACGTCTCGCGGGGGACCTACAATGAGCAGTTCTTC
d_call: TRBD2
j_call: TRBJ2-1
v_call: TRBV6-5
clone_size: .